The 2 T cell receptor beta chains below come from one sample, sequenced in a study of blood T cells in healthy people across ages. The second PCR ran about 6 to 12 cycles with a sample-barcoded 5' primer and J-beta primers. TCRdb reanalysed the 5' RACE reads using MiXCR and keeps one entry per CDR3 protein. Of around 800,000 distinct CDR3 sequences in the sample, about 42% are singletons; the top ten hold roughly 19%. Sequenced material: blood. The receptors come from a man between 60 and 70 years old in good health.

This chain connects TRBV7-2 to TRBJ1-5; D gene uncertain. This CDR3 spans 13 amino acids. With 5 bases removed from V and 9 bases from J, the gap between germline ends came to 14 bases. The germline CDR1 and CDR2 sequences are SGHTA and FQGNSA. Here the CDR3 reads CASSSGTSPPQHF. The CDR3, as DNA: TGTGCCAGCAGCAGCGGAACAAGTCCGCCCCAGCATTTT. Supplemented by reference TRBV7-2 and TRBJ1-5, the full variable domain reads GAGVSQSPSNKVTEKGKDVELRCDPISGHTALYWYRQSLGQGLEFLIYFQGNSAPDKSGLPSDRFSAERTGGSVSTLTIQRTQQEDSAVYLCASSSGTSPPQHFGDGTRLSIL.

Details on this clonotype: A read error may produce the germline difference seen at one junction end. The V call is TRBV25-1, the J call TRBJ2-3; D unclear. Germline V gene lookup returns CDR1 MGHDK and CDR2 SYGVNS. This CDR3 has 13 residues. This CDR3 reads CAGSDGVPDTQYF. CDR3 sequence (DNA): TGTGCCGGCAGTGACGGAGTTCCAGATACGCAGTATTTT. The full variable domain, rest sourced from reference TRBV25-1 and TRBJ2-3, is EADIYQTPRYLVIGTGKKITLECSQTMGHDKMYWYQQDPGMELHLIHYSYGVNSTEKGDLSSESTVSRIRTEHFPLTLESARPSHTSQYLCAGSDGVPDTQYFGPGTRLTVL.